One sample yielded the 20 T cell receptor beta chains listed below, sequenced in a study of cytomegalovirus exposure and HLA in healthy donors. It was with 60 Vbeta and 13 Jbeta primers that the PCR ran. TCRdb's table, derived via immunoSEQ multiplex PCR, lists solely in-frame clones and lacks some. This sample yields about 76,000 clones, of which about 76% are seen a single time; 9% to 14% belongs to the top ten. The sequenced sample was PBMCs. The receptors shown here come from a male donor in good health and CMV-seropositive.

This clone appeared a single time. The gene calls are TRBV18 and TRBJ1-1; 9 bases match TRBD1. The CDR3 has 16 amino acids. After removal of 2 bases from V and 5 bases from J, the junction contained 9 bases not matched to a gene. CDR1 is KGHSH and CDR2 is LQKENI in the germline V gene. The CDR3, as DNA: TGTGCCAGCTCACCAACGATACAGGGGGCTTTAACTGAAGCTTTCTTT. It translates to CASSPTIQGALTEAFF.

J is TRBJ1-5 and V is TRBV30; a weak D match, TRBD1 (5 bases). Per germline, CDR1 GTSNPN and CDR2 SVGIG (reference sequence). V was trimmed by 0 bases and J by 9 bases, leaving 21 bases between them. The CDR3 runs to 16 residues. CDR3 sequence reads: CAWSVASTSGSGPQHF. Written as DNA, the CDR3 is TGTGCCTGGAGTGTGGCGTCCACTTCAGGGTCTGGGCCCCAGCATTTT.

The chain employs TRBV7-3 and TRBJ2-3; weak D call: TRBD2 (6 bases). Germline V gene sequence: CDR1 SGHTA, CDR2 FQGTGA. Deletions cut 4 bases from V and 1 base from J, with 12 bases between. The CDR3 is 15 amino acids. CDR3 in amino acids: CASSSPGERTDTQYF. The CDR3 DNA reads TGTGCCAGCAGCTCCCCGGGAGAACGCACAGATACGCAGTATTTT.

The V gene is TRBV5-1, the J gene TRBJ2-1, with D perhaps matching TRBD2 (6 bases). The CDR3 is made up of 15 amino acids. V lost 0 bases and J lost 6, with 13 bases in between. CDR1 SGHRS and CDR2 YFSETQ come from the germline V gene. The CDR3 nucleotides are TGCGCCAGCAGCTTGGACGGAGGGACCCGCAATGAGCAGTTCTTC. Its protein product is CASSLDGGTRNEQFF.

This chain connects TRBV7-9 to TRBJ1-3; 8 bases are shared with TRBD1. Germline assignment: CDR1 SEHNR and CDR2 FQNEAQ (reference sequence). Germline trimming cut 8 bases from V and 2 bases from J; bases unmatched to any gene: 8. There are 15 residues in the CDR3. The DNA for the CDR3 is TGTGCCAGCTTCTGGACAGGGCAGGCTGGAAACACCATATATTTT. Translated: CASFWTGQAGNTIYF. The whole variable domain, remainder taken from reference TRBV7-9 and TRBJ1-3, is DTGVSQNPRHKITKRGQNVTFRCDPISEHNRLYWYRQTLGQGPEFLTYFQNEAQLEKSRLLSDRFSAERPKGSFSTLEIQRTEQGDSAMYLCASFWTGQAGNTIYFGEGSWLTVV.

V is TRBV12-5 and J is TRBJ2-2; possible D gene TRBD1, 7 bases. The CDR3 has 17 residues. Germline-derived CDR1 and CDR2 are LGHNT and FRNRAP. V was pared by 1 base and J by 5 bases, with 17 bases between. CDR3 sequence: CASGLDPRGRPTGELFF. As DNA, the CDR3 is TGTGCTAGTGGTTTGGACCCCAGGGGGAGGCCTACCGGGGAGCTGTTTTTT.

The rearrangement joins TRBV7-8 to TRBJ2-3; no definite D call. The CDR3 consists of 13 residues. Germline lookup yields CDR1 SGHVS and CDR2 FQNEAQ. Trimming took off 6 bases at V and 1 base at J, with 8 bases between the two ends. The CDR3 protein is CASSIVGTDTQYF. CDR3 bases: TGTGCCAGCAGTATCGTTGGCACAGATACGCAGTATTTT.

This chain connects TRBV18 to TRBJ1-1; 7 bases are a match to TRBD1. The CDR3 totals 14 residues. Trimming at V came to 3 bases and at J to 3 bases, leaving 4 bases not matched to a gene. The germline V gene encodes CDR1 KGHSH and CDR2 LQKENI. CDR3 amino acids: CASSPRDRDTEAFF. The CDR3 DNA follows: TGTGCCAGCTCACCGAGGGACAGAGACACTGAAGCTTTCTTT.

The V call is TRBV7-3, the J call TRBJ2-2, with TRBD1 identical over 8 bases. This CDR3 comprises 15 residues. V shed 2 bases and J 7 bases; nucleotides not matched to a gene: 6. CDR1 SGHTA and CDR2 FQGTGA come from the germline V gene. The DNA of the CDR3 is TGTGCCAGCAGCTTACAGGGGGCGCGGGGCGGGGAGCTGTTTTTT. Amino acid sequence: CASSLQGARGGELFF.

This clone was seen a few times. The CDR3 bases are TGTGCCAGCTCTATGGGGACAGCCACTACCGGGGAGCTGTTTTTT. It codes for CASSMGTATTGELFF. The genes are TRBV6-1 and TRBJ2-2, with TRBD1 identical over 7 bases. V shed 8 bases and J 5 bases; nucleotides not matched to a gene: 11. Germline CDR1 and CDR2: MNHNS and SASEGT. This CDR3 region has 15 residues.

The chain links TRBV7-3 to TRBJ2-3; TRBD1 is a possible D gene (5 bases). The CDR3 contains 14 residues. Looked up from germline, CDR1 is SGHTA and CDR2 is FQGTGA. V lost 5 bases to trimming and J lost 0 bases, with 9 bases between them. The CDR3 sequence is CASSTGHSTDTQYF. In DNA form, the CDR3 reads TGTGCCAGCAGCACCGGACACAGCACAGATACGCAGTATTTT.

This sequence joins TRBV20-1 and TRBJ2-5, with D possibly TRBD2 on 5 matching bases. Germline-derived CDR1 and CDR2 are DFQATT and SNEGSKA (reference sequence). CDR3 length: 11 residues. As DNA, the CDR3 is TGCAGCCCCATGGGAGTGGAGACCCAGTACTTC. It yields the protein CSPMGVETQYF.

The V and J genes are TRBV6-5 and TRBJ2-5; 8 bases line up with TRBD1. The assigned J gene may be wrong: the sequence end matches TRBJ2-7 better. The CDR3 has 15 amino acids. Germline CDR1 and CDR2: MNHEY and SVGAGI. The CDR3 DNA sequence: TGTGCCAGCAGTGGGGGACAGGTGCTTTCCTACGAGCAGTACTTC. Its translation: CASSGGQVLSYEQYF.

This rearrangement joins TRBV5-1 to TRBJ2-1; TRBD2 matches 7 bases. With 2 bases clipped from V and 8 bases from J, the junction kept 7 bases outside the gene matches. The CDR3 extends over 14 amino acids. Germline V gene lookup returns CDR1 SGHRS and CDR2 YFSETQ. The DNA of the CDR3 is TGCGCCAGCAGCTTTCGGGCGGGGGAGGATGAGCAGTTCTTC. Amino acids: CASSFRAGEDEQFF. Drawing the rest from reference TRBV5-1 and TRBJ2-1, the complete variable domain is KAGVTQTPRYLIKTRGQQVTLSCSPISGHRSVSWYQQTPGQGLQFLFEYFSETQRNKGNFPGRFSGRQFSNSRSEMNVSTLELGDSALYLCASSFRAGEDEQFFGPGTRLTVL.

The chain has TRBV2 and TRBJ2-1; 7 positions agree with TRBD1. The CDR3 has 13 residues. J was trimmed by 5 bases and V by 10 bases; bases with no gene match: 8. Germline CDR1 and CDR2: SNHLY and FYNNEI. Written as DNA, the CDR3 is TGTGCCACCAAGGGACAGCTACACAATGAGCAGTTCTTC. Its protein product is CATKGQLHNEQFF.

The chain combines TRBV30 with TRBJ1-3, with TRBD1 matching 7 bases. The junction had 15 bases not matched to a gene; V was cut back by 4 bases and J by 6 bases. Germline CDR1 and CDR2: GTSNPN and SVGIG (reference sequence). The CDR3 covers 16 residues. CDR3 in DNA: TGTGCCTGGAACCGAGGGCCACAGGGGCTGCTAAACACCATATATTTT. Its protein product is CAWNRGPQGLLNTIYF.

V gene TRBV27 combines with J gene TRBJ1-5; a possible D gene is TRBD1 (5 bases). The CDR3 is 16 residues long. V dropped 0 bases and J dropped 3 bases, with 12 bases sitting between them. In germline, CDR1 is MNHEY, CDR2 SMNVEV (reference sequence). The DNA for the CDR3 is TGTGCCAGCAGTTTATCGGGGTCAGGGCTCAATCAGCCCCAGCATTTT. The encoded protein is CASSLSGSGLNQPQHF.

The rearrangement uses TRBV5-8 and TRBJ1-1; 8 bases fit TRBD1. CDR1 and CDR2 from the germline V gene are SGHTS and YDEGEE. V shed 4 bases and J 10 bases; nucleotides not matched to a gene: 12. The length of the CDR3 is 14 residues. CDR3 DNA: TGTGCCAGCAGCCGGGCAGGGGGCGCCTCTTCAGCTTTCTTT. Its translation is CASSRAGGASSAFF.

This chain's CDR3 is CASSILQSTYGYTF. In DNA, the CDR3 is TGTGCCAGTAGTATTTTACAAAGTACCTATGGCTACACCTTC. This chain connects TRBV19 to TRBJ1-2; unclear D gene. V was pared by 3 bases and J by 4 bases, with 12 bases between. Germline V gives CDR1 LNHDA, CDR2 SQIVND (reference sequence). The CDR3 consists of 14 residues.

The chain has TRBV7-2 and TRBJ2-1; the match to TRBD2 covers 14 bases. Trimming took 2 bases from V and 5 from J; bases not matched to a gene: 2. The germline V gene encodes CDR1 SGHTA and CDR2 FQGNSA. The CDR3 covers 16 residues. CDR3 nucleotides: TGTGCCAGCAGCTTATGGACTAGCGGGGGGAACAATGAGCAGTTCTTC. This translates into CASSLWTSGGNNEQFF.